The 25 T cell receptor beta chains below all came from one sample that was sequenced in a study of cytomegalovirus exposure and HLA in healthy donors. PCR was performed using 60 Vbeta and 13 Jbeta primers. Measured with immunoSEQ multiplex PCR; TCRdb has only the in-frame clones, and not every one. Among 50,000 to 70,000 clones listed, 60% to 65% were seen once. The material sequenced was PBMCs. These receptors were obtained from a man under 40 in good health and CMV-seronegative.

This rearrangement joins TRBV9 to TRBJ2-5; possibly TRBD1 for D (6 bases). V lost 0 bases and J 1 base, leaving 13 bases between the germline ends. The germline V gene has CDR1 SGDLS and CDR2 YYNGEE. The CDR3 runs 16 residues. CDR3 DNA sequence: TGTGCCAGCAGCGTAGGGGCAGGGGCGTTCCAAGAGACCCAGTACTTC. It codes for CASSVGAGAFQETQYF.

The chain has TRBV5-5 and TRBJ1-6; tentatively, D is TRBD1 (5 bases). The V end was cut by 4 bases, the J end by 8 bases, with 19 bases between. Germline CDR1 reads SGHKS; CDR2 reads YYEKEE (reference sequence). The CDR3 sequence is 16 residues long. CDR3 in amino acids: CASSPRGTAEHSPLHF. CDR3 coding DNA: TGTGCCAGCAGCCCGAGAGGGACTGCGGAGCATTCACCCCTCCACTTT. Variable domain in full (rest from reference TRBV5-5 and TRBJ1-6): DAGVTQSPTHLIKTRGQQVTLRCSPISGHKSVSWYQQVLGQGPQFIFQYYEKEERGRGNFPDRFSARQFPNYSSELNVNALLLGDSALYLCASSPRGTAEHSPLHFGNGTRLTVT.

The chain couples TRBV18 to TRBJ2-5; no reliable D call. This CDR3 region has 14 residues. The V gene's germline CDR1 is KGHSH and CDR2 LQKENI. V lost 3 bases to trimming and J lost 5 bases, with 13 bases between them. The CDR3 DNA reads TGTGCCAGCTCACCCCCCCACTACCGGGAGACCCAGTACTTC. It is translated as CASSPPHYRETQYF.

This clone was seen once. The chain carries TRBV9 and TRBJ2-1, with a weak D call TRBD2 (6 bases). CDR3 size: 15 residues. The germline V and J ends were trimmed by 4 bases and 2 bases, with 13 bases remaining between them. Germline CDR1 is SGDLS and CDR2 is YYNGEE. The DNA for the CDR3 is TGTGCCAGCAGCACATCGGGGACTGCCTACAATGAGCAGTTCTTC. This sequence encodes CASSTSGTAYNEQFF.

Concerning this clone itself: Relative to the germline gene, one junction end is altered; a read error may explain this. The chain combines TRBV9 with TRBJ1-4; no definite D call. The CDR3 runs 12 residues. Germline V gene data show CDR1 as SGDLS and CDR2 as YYNGEE. CDR3 DNA: TGTGCCAGCAGCGCAACAAATGAAAAACTGTTTTTT. Protein sequence: CASSATNEKLFF.

The chain recombines TRBV4-1 with TRBJ2-5, with D uncertain. V lost 2 bases to trimming and J lost 5 bases, with 9 bases between them. The CDR3 has 13 residues. Germline V gives CDR1 MGHRA, CDR2 YSYEKL. In DNA form, the CDR3 reads TGCGCCAGCAGCCAAATACCAGTTGAGACCCAGTACTTC. Translated: CASSQIPVETQYF.

This clone was counted only a few times. This sequence joins TRBV6-4 and TRBJ2-1; possibly TRBD2 for D (7 bases). Germline values: CDR1 MRHNA, CDR2 SNTAGT. The CDR3 contains 15 residues. The V end lost 4 bases, the J end lost 7 bases, and 17 bases lay between the germline ends. Written as DNA, the CDR3 is TGTGCCAGCAGTGTCCGTGGGGGGGCATCAAATGAGCAGTTCTTC. Amino acid sequence: CASSVRGGASNEQFF.

V usage is TRBV29-1 and J usage is TRBJ2-5; maybe TRBD1 (6 bases). The germline V and J ends were trimmed by 7 bases and 5 bases, with 14 bases remaining between them. This CDR3 has 12 amino acids. Germline CDR1 and CDR2: SQVTM and ANQGSEA. The CDR3 DNA reads TGCAGCGCGCCGACAGGCAGTGAGACCCAGTACTTC. It specifies CSAPTGSETQYF.

This sequence joins TRBV11-2 and TRBJ2-7, with D possibly TRBD1 on 5 matching bases. V lost 1 base to trimming and J lost 5 bases, with 12 bases between them. Germline values: CDR1 SGHAT, CDR2 FQNNGV. This CDR3 has 14 residues. CDR3 amino acids: CASSLVRVRHEQYF. The CDR3 nucleotides read TGTGCCAGCAGCTTAGTCAGGGTACGGCACGAGCAGTACTTC.

The CDR3: CASSLSQVGNSPLHF. The CDR3 DNA reads as TGTGCCAGCAGTCTTTCACAGGTCGGAAATTCACCCCTCCACTTT. The chain has TRBV2 and TRBJ1-6, with a weak D call TRBD1 (5 bases). This CDR3 is built from 15 residues. Looked up from germline, CDR1 is SNHLY and CDR2 is FYNNEI. V lost 5 bases, J lost 7 bases, and 15 bases lay in between.

The CDR3 reads CASSPDRGWRGYTF. CDR3 sequence (DNA): TGTGCCAGCAGTCCGGACAGGGGATGGCGTGGCTACACCTTC. The chain has TRBV6-5 and TRBJ1-2, with TRBD1 identical over 9 bases. CDR3 length: 14 amino acids. V shed 5 bases and J 7 bases; nucleotides not matched to a gene: 8. From germline, CDR1 is MNHEY and CDR2 SVGAGI.

The rearrangement joins TRBV6-5 to TRBJ2-2; D is unresolved. The CDR3 covers 13 residues. V lost 6 bases and J lost 7, with 12 bases in between. Per germline, CDR1 MNHEY and CDR2 SVGAGI. In DNA, the CDR3 is TGTGCCAGCAGCCGACTTAGCCGCGGGGAGCTGTTTTTT. This sequence encodes CASSRLSRGELFF.

This clone was seen just once. The gene calls are TRBV4-2 and TRBJ2-3; 12 bases match TRBD2. This CDR3 has 17 residues. Losses at the gene ends were 3 bases for V and 4 bases for J; bases not matched to a gene: 8. The V gene's germline CDR1 is LGHNA and CDR2 YNFKEQ. CDR3 loop: CASSQGPSGGGADTQYF. CDR3 coding DNA: TGTGCCAGCAGCCAGGGCCCTAGCGGGGGGGGCGCAGATACGCAGTATTTT.

The V call is TRBV5-8, the J call TRBJ1-5; 9 bases fit TRBD1. With V trimmed by 1 base and J by 7 bases, 3 bases remained unmatched. Germline V gene sequence: CDR1 SGHTS, CDR2 YDEGEE. This CDR3 contains 14 residues. CDR3 nucleotides: TGTGCCAGCAGCTTGACAGGGGGCTACCAGCCCCAGCATTTT. Its protein product is CASSLTGGYQPQHF.

The genes are TRBV4-1 and TRBJ2-5; a possible D gene is TRBD2 (6 bases). The CDR3 extends over 13 amino acids. V was trimmed by 5 bases and J by 9 bases, leaving 16 bases between them. Germline-derived CDR1 and CDR2 are MGHRA and YSYEKL. The CDR3 nucleotides read TGCGCCAGCAGCGATTGGACCGGGAGAGCCCAGTACTTC. Amino acid sequence: CASSDWTGRAQYF.

V usage is TRBV19 and J usage is TRBJ1-1; TRBD1 might be the D (5 bases). V was clipped by 1 base and J by 7 bases, with 10 bases between them. Germline CDR1 LNHDA, CDR2 SQIVND (reference sequence). This CDR3 is built from 13 residues. The CDR3 coding sequence is TGTGCCAGTAGTATAGGCAGGGAATTTGAAGCTTTCTTT. It yields the protein CASSIGREFEAFF.

This rearrangement joins TRBV7-7 to TRBJ2-7; 9 bases match TRBD1. Germline CDR1 reads SSHAT; CDR2 reads FNYEAQ (reference sequence). The CDR3 runs to 15 residues. Losses at the gene ends were 1 base for V and 0 bases for J; bases not matched to a gene: 1. The CDR3 bases are TGTGCCAGCAGCTTAGGACAGGGGGACTCCTACGAGCAGTACTTC. This sequence encodes CASSLGQGDSYEQYF.

This clone has just a few counts. In nucleotides, the CDR3 is TGTGCCAGTACCCCGGGAGGGGGGCCCCAGCATTTT. This translates into CASTPGGGPQHF. The chain is built from TRBV19 and TRBJ1-5; possibly TRBD1 for D (6 bases). The CDR3 is 12 residues long. The germline gives CDR1 LNHDA, CDR2 SQIVND (reference sequence). V dropped 7 bases and J dropped 9 bases, with 13 bases sitting between them.

This clone was picked up a small number of times. The chain uses TRBV4-1 and TRBJ2-3, with 12 bases fitting TRBD2. Germline CDR1 reads MGHRA; CDR2 reads YSYEKL. The V segment lost 3 bases and the J segment 0 bases; nucleotides outside the gene matches: 4. The CDR3 loop spans 17 amino acids. The CDR3 DNA follows: TGCGCCAGCAGCCATCCTAGCGGGGGGGAAAGCACAGATACGCAGTATTTT. This sequence encodes CASSHPSGGESTDTQYF.

This chain links TRBV6-6 with TRBJ2-5; unclear D gene. The V gene's germline CDR1 is MNHNY and CDR2 SVGAGI (reference sequence). V dropped 2 bases and J dropped 2 bases, with 12 bases sitting between them. The length of the CDR3 is 15 residues. In nucleotides, the CDR3 is TGTGCCAGCAGTTACCCCGTCTCCGGGCAAGAGACCCAGTACTTC. Its protein is CASSYPVSGQETQYF.

The chain joins TRBV18 to TRBJ2-6; 9 positions agree with TRBD1. The CDR3 totals 15 residues. The germline CDR1 and CDR2 sequences are KGHSH and LQKENI. J was trimmed by 2 bases and V by 5 bases; bases with no gene match: 1. Here the CDR3 DNA reads TGTGCCAGCTCAGACAGGGGGACTGGGGCCAACGTCCTGACTTTC. The encoded protein is CASSDRGTGANVLTF. Using reference TRBV18 and TRBJ2-6 for the parts outside the CDR3, the full variable domain is NAGVMQNPRHLVRRRGQEARLRCSPMKGHSHVYWYRQLPEEGLKFMVYLQKENIIDESGMPKERFSAEFPKEGPSILRIQQVVRGDSAAYFCASSDRGTGANVLTFGAGSRLTVL.

This clone was detected a few times. DNA of the CDR3: TGCGCCAGCAGTCGGACAGGGGGTTCCACAGATACGCAGTATTTT. This codes for CASSRTGGSTDTQYF. The chain carries TRBV10-1 and TRBJ2-3, with 10 bases lining up with TRBD1. V gave up 5 bases and J gave up 2 bases; unmatched junction bases: 4. CDR3 length equals 15 residues. Per the germline V gene, CDR1 is WNHNN and CDR2 is SYGVQD (reference sequence).

The table lists this clone with a few counts. The chain uses TRBV7-8 and TRBJ2-5; D perhaps matches TRBD2 (6 bases). The V gene lost 1 base and the J gene lost 5 bases, with 14 bases spanning the gap. This CDR3 contains 15 residues. Germline V gene data show CDR1 as SGHVS and CDR2 as FQNEAQ. The CDR3 DNA sequence: TGTGCCAGCAGCTTAGTAGGCGGGGTCCTGGAGACCCAGTACTTC. Encoded protein: CASSLVGGVLETQYF.

A few counts support this clone. The V call is TRBV7-9, the J call TRBJ1-2; the match to TRBD1 covers 10 bases. CDR1 and CDR2 (germline): SEHNR, FQNEAQ (reference sequence). The J segment lost 7 bases and the V segment lost 1 base, leaving 9 bases of the junction unmatched. The CDR3 loop spans 16 amino acids. The CDR3 nucleotides are TGTGCCAGCAGCTTAGGAAATCGGGACAGGGGAAGTGGCTACACCTTC. The encoded protein is CASSLGNRDRGSGYTF. The variable domain in full, with the rest retrieved from reference TRBV7-9 and TRBJ1-2, is DTGVSQNPRHKITKRGQNVTFRCDPISEHNRLYWYRQTLGQGPEFLTYFQNEAQLEKSRLLSDRFSAERPKGSFSTLEIQRTEQGDSAMYLCASSLGNRDRGSGYTFGSGTRLTVV.

This clone came up a few times. This rearrangement joins TRBV5-8 to TRBJ2-5; no reliable D call. CDR1 SGHTS and CDR2 YDEGEE come from the germline V gene. The germline V and J ends were trimmed by 4 bases and 0 bases, with 7 bases remaining between them. CDR3 length equals 13 residues. The CDR3, as DNA: TGTGCCAGCAGCCTCAGAAACCAAGAGACCCAGTACTTC. This encodes CASSLRNQETQYF. The entire variable domain, with the rest obtained from reference TRBV5-8 and TRBJ2-5, is as follows: EAGVTQSPTHLIKTRGQQATLRCSPISGHTSVYWYQQALGLGLQFLLWYDEGEERNRGNFPPRFSGRQFPNYSSELNVNALELEDSALYLCASSLRNQETQYFGPGTRLLVL.